This T cell receptor beta chain was recovered during a study of tumor-infiltrating lymphocytes in primary liver carcinoma. The overall study: Patients had primary liver carcinoma treated by surgical resection. Among the tumors, stages were T1-T3 N0M0 and sizes about 4.2 to 10 cm. General study findings and limits: Blood fell significantly below tumors in its top-250-clone fraction (p = 0.039). Overlap between tumor regions exceeded overlap of tumor with adjacent tissue or blood.

On this clonotype: Its antigen is still unknown.

Blood RNA originated from unsorted whole blood, with germline DNA additionally extracted. CDR3 size: 15 residues. Germline lookup yields CDR1 SGHRS and CDR2 YFSETQ. V shed 2 bases and J shed 0 bases, with 12 bases lying between them. A primer in the constant region served to generate TCR beta cDNA from 500 ng of total RNA. Construction of TCR beta libraries relied on three successive nested multiplex PCR rounds employing slightly modified ARM-PCR. Investigators reported that the first two PCR rounds, at approximately 11 cycles each, used TRBV1-TRBV30 forward primers with a C-beta reverse primer. TCRdb recomputed calls from the multiplex PCR reads with MiXCR, one row per CDR3 protein. This table holds hundreds of thousands of distinct CDR3 sequences, over 55% found once.

The sequencing sample was made of peripheral blood. The chain has TRBV5-1 and TRBJ2-7; a possible D gene is TRBD2 (5 bases). This receptor was taken from a man aged 35-49 years with primary liver carcinoma and hepatitis B virus infection. For the CDR3, the DNA is TGCGCCAGCAGCTTCGCCGGGATAAGCTCCTACGAGCAGTACTTC. Protein product: CASSFAGISSYEQYF.